The clone carrying this T cell receptor (beta chain) appeared a few times. What it binds is not known. The data belong to a study of T-cell memory formation after mild COVID-19. Study-wide points: Proof of SARS-CoV-2 specificity was absent for the second-wave clones that crested on day 37.

Germline values: CDR1 LGHNA, CDR2 YSLEER. The CDR3 contains 16 residues. V was pared by 0 bases and J by 6 bases, with 5 bases of the junction left unmatched. From the 5' RACE reads, TCRdb called clonotypes with MiXCR, one entry per CDR3 protein. This sample yields some 100,000 distinct CDR3 sequences, of which 11% are seen a single time; about two fifths belongs to the top ten. This TCR was recovered from a man between 18 and 29 years old who had mild COVID-19 (a few samples of this study predate the infection). Cell type and time point are not known. This chain joins TRBV4-3 and TRBJ2-2; 9 positions agree with TRBD1. Sequenced: PBMCs or a T cell subset sorted from them (not recorded which). The CDR3, as DNA: TGCGCCAGCAGCCAAGATCCGGGACAGGGCTCCGGGGAGCTGTTTTTT. Translating gives CASSQDPGQGSGELFF.